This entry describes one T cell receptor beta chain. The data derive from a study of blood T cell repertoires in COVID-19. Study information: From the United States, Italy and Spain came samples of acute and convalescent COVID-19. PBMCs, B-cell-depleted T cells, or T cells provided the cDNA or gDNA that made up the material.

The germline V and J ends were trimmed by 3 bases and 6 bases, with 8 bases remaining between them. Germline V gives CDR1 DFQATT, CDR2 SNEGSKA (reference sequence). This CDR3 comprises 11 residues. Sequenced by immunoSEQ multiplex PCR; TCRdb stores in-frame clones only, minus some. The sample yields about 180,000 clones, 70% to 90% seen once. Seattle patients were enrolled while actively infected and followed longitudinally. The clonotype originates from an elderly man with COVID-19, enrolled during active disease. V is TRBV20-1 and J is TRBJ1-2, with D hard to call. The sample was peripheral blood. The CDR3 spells CSASNGNGYTF. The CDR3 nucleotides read TGCAGTGCTAGCAACGGTAATGGCTACACCTTC.